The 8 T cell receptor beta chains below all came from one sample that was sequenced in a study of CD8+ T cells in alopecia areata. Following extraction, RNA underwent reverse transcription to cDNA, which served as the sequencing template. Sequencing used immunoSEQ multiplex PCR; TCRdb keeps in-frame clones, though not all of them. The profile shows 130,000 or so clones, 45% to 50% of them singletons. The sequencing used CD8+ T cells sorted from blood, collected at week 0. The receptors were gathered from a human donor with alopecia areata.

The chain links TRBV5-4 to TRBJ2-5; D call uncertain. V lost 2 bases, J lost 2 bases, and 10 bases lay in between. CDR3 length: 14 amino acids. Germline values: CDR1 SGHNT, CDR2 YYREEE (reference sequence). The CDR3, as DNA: TGTGCCAGCAGCTTTGGACCATTACAAGAGACCCAGTACTTC. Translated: CASSFGPLQETQYF.

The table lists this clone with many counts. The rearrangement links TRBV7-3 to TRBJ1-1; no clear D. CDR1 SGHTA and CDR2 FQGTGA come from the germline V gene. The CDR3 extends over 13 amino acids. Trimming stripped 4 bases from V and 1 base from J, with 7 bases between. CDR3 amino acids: CASSSMGNTEAFF. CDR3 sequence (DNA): TGTGCCAGCAGCTCGATGGGGAACACTGAAGCTTTCTTT.

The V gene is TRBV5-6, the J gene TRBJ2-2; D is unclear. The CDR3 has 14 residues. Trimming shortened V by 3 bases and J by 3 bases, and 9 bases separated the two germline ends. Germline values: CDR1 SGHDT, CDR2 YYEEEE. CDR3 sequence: CASSWSPDTGELFF. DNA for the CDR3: TGTGCCAGCAGCTGGAGCCCAGACACCGGGGAGCTGTTTTTT.

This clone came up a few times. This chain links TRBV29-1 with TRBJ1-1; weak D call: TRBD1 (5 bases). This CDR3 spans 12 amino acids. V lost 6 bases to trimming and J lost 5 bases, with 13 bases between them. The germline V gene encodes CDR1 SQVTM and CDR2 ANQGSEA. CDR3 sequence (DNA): TGCAGCGTATCTGGGGGGAGGACTGAAGCTTTCTTT. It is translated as CSVSGGRTEAFF.

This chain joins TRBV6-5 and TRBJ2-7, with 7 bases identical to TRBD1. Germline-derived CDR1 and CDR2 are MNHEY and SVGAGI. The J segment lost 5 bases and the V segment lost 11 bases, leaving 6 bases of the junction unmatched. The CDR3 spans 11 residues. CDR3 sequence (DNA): TGTGCCTCCTGGACAGGCAACGAGCAGTACTTC. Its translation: CASWTGNEQYF.

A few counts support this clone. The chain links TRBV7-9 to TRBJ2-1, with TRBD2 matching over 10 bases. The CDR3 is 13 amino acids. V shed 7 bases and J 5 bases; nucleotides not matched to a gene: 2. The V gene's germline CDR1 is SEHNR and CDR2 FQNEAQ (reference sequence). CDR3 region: CASTGTSDNEQFF. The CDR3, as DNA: TGTGCCAGCACCGGGACTAGCGACAATGAGCAGTTCTTC.

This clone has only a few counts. CDR3 DNA sequence: TGTGCCAGCAGCTTAGGGGCAGGGCAACAGCCCCAGCATTTT. Amino acids: CASSLGAGQQPQHF. This chain links TRBV11-2 with TRBJ1-5, with TRBD1 as a possible D gene (5 bases). V was trimmed by 1 base and J by 7 bases, leaving 11 bases between them. From germline, CDR1 is SGHAT and CDR2 FQNNGV. This CDR3 is 14 amino acids long.

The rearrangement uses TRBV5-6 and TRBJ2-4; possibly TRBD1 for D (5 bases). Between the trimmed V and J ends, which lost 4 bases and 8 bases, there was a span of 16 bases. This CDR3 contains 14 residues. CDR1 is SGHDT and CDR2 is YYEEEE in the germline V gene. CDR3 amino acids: CASSNRQTRDIQYF. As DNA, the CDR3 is TGTGCCAGCAGCAACAGACAGACCCGCGACATTCAGTACTTC.